Listed below are T cell receptor beta chains from one sample, sequenced in a study of STAT3 mutations in large granular lymphocyte leukemia. This table comes from immunoSEQ multiplex PCR, and its TCRdb copy is limited to in-frame clones, with some not included. The repertoire holds around 29,000 clones, around 88% seen once, with roughly 13% in the top ten. The sequenced material came from peripheral blood mononuclear cells. These receptors all come from a man aged 55 to 70 with T-cell large granular lymphocyte leukemia. Some clones in this sample may be carry-over from other donors' samples. Each CDR3 is given with its conserved first and last residue. The D gene is left open where the match is weak. A row's size may be missing; if present it is once, few, many or a size class.

TRBJ1-4	NA	NA	TRBV27	CASSFVGGDEKLFF
TRBJ2-7	NA	NA	TRBV7-2	CASSQILGGEQYF
TRBJ2-1	NA	NA	TRBV20-1	CSAFLDQEQFF
TRBJ2-5	NA	TRBD2	TRBV9	CASSSGAGIGETQYF
TRBJ1-4	NA	NA	TRBV6-1	CASSEGREKLFF
TRBJ2-5	NA	TRBD2	TRBV14	CASSGIGRESNWETQYF
TRBJ1-5	NA	TRBD1	TRBV7-2	CASSLDRDNQPQHF
TRBJ1-2	few	NA	TRBV2	CASSREGTSAYTF
TRBJ1-4	NA	NA	TRBV7-2	CASSLTSYEKLFF
TRBJ1-1	NA	NA	TRBV29-1	CSVVRGADTEAFF
TRBJ1-6	NA	NA	TRBV19	CASSIRDFSYNSPLHF
TRBJ2-7	NA	NA	TRBV6-5	CASSYRVIARGGEQYF
TRBJ2-7	NA	NA	TRBV10-3	CAISGRTATKYEQYF
TRBJ2-3	NA	TRBD2	TRBV19	CASTRTSGRTQYF
TRBJ1-1	NA	TRBD1	TRBV18	CASSRDRGTEAFF
TRBJ2-5	NA	TRBD1	TRBV29-1	CSVGFGQGASETQYF
TRBJ2-1	NA	NA	TRBV5-1	CASSLGGEVNYNEQFF
TRBJ2-1	NA	TRBD2	TRBV19	CASSTRENNEQFF
TRBJ2-1	NA	TRBD2	TRBV9	CASSPQPSGSYNEQFF
TRBJ2-7	NA	TRBD1	TRBV5-6	CASSTTDRGFSYEQYF
TRBJ1-1	NA	NA	TRBV5-6	CASSYPGTNTEAFF
TRBJ2-1	NA	TRBD2	TRBV5-4	CASSLDSGGDNEQFF
TRBJ2-3	NA	TRBD1	TRBV28	CASGQLTDTQYF
TRBJ2-2	NA	TRBD1	TRBV19	CASSVGQANTGELFF
TRBJ1-2	NA	TRBD1	TRBV19	CASSSRRSGGGGYGYTF
TRBJ1-1	few	TRBD1	TRBV29-1	CSVEDRTGKAEAFF
TRBJ1-2	NA	NA	TRBV19	CASSIAQKGGYTF
TRBJ2-7	NA	NA	TRBV4-2	CASSQDRSSREEQYF
TRBJ2-6	once	NA	TRBV19	CASSVYSGANVLTF
TRBJ2-7	NA	NA	TRBV5-4	CASSLKTKRLWDEQYF
TRBJ1-4	NA	TRBD1	TRBV5-6	CASSPTGGFEKLFF
TRBJ1-2	NA	NA	TRBV7-9	CASSPPRAATTYGYTF
TRBJ2-7	NA	NA	TRBV28	CASRPPRASSYEQYF
TRBJ2-3	NA	NA	TRBV5-5	CASSREAVTDTQYF
TRBJ2-1	NA	TRBD1	TRBV18	CASSQTGGNEQFF
TRBJ2-7	NA	NA	TRBV6-6	CASSATNHEQYF
TRBJ1-1	NA	NA	TRBV10-3	CAISIDDTEAFF
TRBJ2-7	NA	TRBD1	TRBV4-2	CASSQPGQGYEQYF
TRBJ2-7	NA	NA	TRBV5-1	CASSLAGLDRRGYEQYF
TRBJ2-3	NA	TRBD2	TRBV2	CASSGGGRWGTDTQYF
TRBJ1-1	NA	TRBD1	TRBV30	CAWSIIPDRGGTEAFF
TRBJ2-7	NA	NA	TRBV5-1	CASSLRPGYEQYF
TRBJ1-5	NA	NA	TRBV13	CASSAPKPQHF
TRBJ1-4	NA	NA	TRBV19	CASSIGHRLGDEKLFF
TRBJ1-2	NA	NA	TRBV6-1	CASSEQSGPGYGYTF
TRBJ2-7	NA	NA	TRBV7-2	CASSYAPSDLYEQYF
TRBJ1-3	NA	NA	TRBV19	CASSTQKSSGNTIYF
TRBJ2-7	NA	TRBD2	TRBV7-9	CASSFLGGSGSTHEQYF
TRBJ1-4	NA	NA	TRBV18	CASSPSATNEKLFF
TRBJ1-3	NA	NA	TRBV4-1	CASSQDDFSGNTIYF
TRBJ2-3	once	NA	TRBV27	CASSSPHTGAPDTQYF
TRBJ2-5	NA	NA	TRBV25-1	CASRSTGAKFAQYF
TRBJ2-7	NA	TRBD2	TRBV7-9	CASSPRGTSGRYEQYF
TRBJ2-2	NA	NA	TRBV18	CASSPLQGGETGELFF
TRBJ2-7	NA	NA	TRBV12-5	CASGFGFYEQYF
TRBJ1-1	NA	NA	TRBV7-9	CASSLEVDTEAFF
TRBJ2-1	NA	TRBD1	TRBV7-2	CASSLATGAGGEQFF
TRBJ1-5	NA	TRBD1	TRBV6-6	CASTTGGQPQHF
TRBJ1-2	NA	TRBD1	TRBV5-6	CASSFTGTATSLLF
TRBJ2-5	NA	NA	TRBV4-1	CASSLAALYQETQYF